This T cell receptor (beta chain) was captured by sequencing in a study of post-analysis software for immune sequencing data. Study background: The study covered relapsing-remitting, secondary progressive and progressive-relapsing courses of multiple sclerosis.

This clonotype has just a few counts. Its antigen is still unknown. Study results and limitations: Samples prepared in the same batch strongly co-clustered by F measure. Patients with multiple sclerosis recorded significantly lower normalized Chao1 diversity than controls, the study found. Five TRBV segments occurring more often in patients than controls included TRBV5-6, TRBV5-1 and TRBV20-1.

Germline V gene data show CDR1 as MNHEY and CDR2 as SVGAGI. CDR3 size: 16 residues. The V and J ends lost 2 bases and 6 bases, in that order; junction bases with no gene match: 10. Presence of unique molecular identifiers characterized the TCR beta cDNA libraries. Input populations of 1 to 10 million T cells gave rise to hundreds of thousands of cDNA molecules. TCRdb reprocessed the PCR reads with MiXCR, giving one entry per CDR3 protein. The profile shows a few hundred thousand distinct CDR3 sequences, less than 45% of them singletons. Sequenced material: blood. The V gene is TRBV6-5, the J gene TRBJ2-5, with TRBD1 identical over 9 bases. The source is a girl between 10 and 17 years old with multiple sclerosis. CDR3 sequence: CASSYPGTGIMKTQYF. CDR3 DNA: TGTGCCAGCAGTTACCCAGGGACAGGGATTATGAAGACCCAGTACTTC.